This T cell receptor (beta chain) was sequenced for a study of PD-1 and CTLA-4 blockade in melanoma. Using immunoSEQ multiplex PCR, the repertoire was profiled, and TCRdb retains in-frame clones only, with some absent. The sample has about 28,000 clones, 85% to 90% seen once; the top ten hold about 8.5%. V was cut by 4 bases and J by 4 bases, with 21 bases left in between. Germline assignment: CDR1 SGHNT and CDR2 YYREEE (reference sequence). The CDR3 consists of 16 residues. The TCR sequence derives from a human donor with melanoma. Material: CD8+ T cells from peripheral blood, obtained before anti-PD-1 treatment. This sequence joins TRBV5-4 and TRBJ2-7, with D perhaps given as TRBD1 or TRBD2 (5 bases each). CDR3 nucleotide sequence: TGTGCCAGCAGCCATCGAACGGGGCGAAATCAGTACGAGCAGTACTTC. Amino acid sequence: CASSHRTGRNQYEQYF.